This T cell receptor (beta chain) came from a study of blood T cell repertoires in COVID-19. Trimming took off 6 bases at V and 7 bases at J, with 18 bases between the two ends. The CDR3 totals 14 residues. CDR1 SNHLY and CDR2 FYNNEI come from the germline V gene. Sequenced by immunoSEQ multiplex PCR; TCRdb stores in-frame clones only, minus some. Of 55,000 to 70,000 clones listed, around 92% were seen once; the top ten hold approximately 2.3%. V and J are TRBV2 and TRBJ2-5; possibly TRBD1 for D (7 bases). Sequencing used peripheral blood. The receptor's source is a man aged 55 to 70 with acute or convalescent COVID-19. The CDR3 here is CASRGSGPGGTQYF. The CDR3 nucleotides are TGTGCCAGCAGGGGCAGCGGGCCAGGGGGGACCCAGTACTTC.